This is a list of T cell receptor beta chains from one sample in a study of OX40 agonist ivuxolimab in advanced cancers. The repertoire was sequenced with immunoSEQ multiplex PCR; TCRdb's copy has only in-frame clones and lacks some. The table includes around 62,000 clones, about nine tenths detected once. The material sequenced was CD4+ or CD8+ T cells sorted from blood, taken in a trial of the OX40 agonist ivuxolimab. The source is an adult with an advanced solid tumor such as melanoma, head and neck, liver or kidney cancer. CDR3s include the opening cysteine and the closing phenylalanine or tryptophan. The order of the fields is V gene, J gene, D gene, clone size, CDR3 protein, CDR3 DNA. The D gene is left open where the match is weak. Only some rows state a clone size, as once, few, many or a class for expanded clones.

V gene: TRBV30
J gene: TRBJ2-5
D gene: .
clone size: .
CDR3 protein: CAWRHLQETQYF
CDR3 DNA: TGTGCCTGGAGGCACTTGCAAGAGACCCAGTACTTC

V gene: TRBV19
J gene: TRBJ2-3
D gene: TRBD1
clone size: .
CDR3 protein: CASSSRGRTDTQYF
CDR3 DNA: TGTGCCAGTAGCTCTAGGGGGCGCACAGATACGCAGTATTTT

V gene: TRBV27
J gene: TRBJ1-1
D gene: TRBD1
clone size: .
CDR3 protein: CASSTQGAGTEAFF
CDR3 DNA: TGTGCCAGCAGTACGCAGGGGGCGGGTACTGAAGCTTTCTTT

V gene: TRBV9
J gene: TRBJ2-1
D gene: .
clone size: .
CDR3 protein: CASSPHDWGSREQFF
CDR3 DNA: TGTGCCAGCAGCCCCCACGATTGGGGGAGCCGTGAGCAGTTCTTC

V gene: TRBV6-1
J gene: TRBJ2-1
D gene: TRBD1
clone size: .
CDR3 protein: CASRPGTGGGGEQFF
CDR3 DNA: TGTGCCAGCAGGCCTGGGACAGGGGGTGGAGGTGAGCAGTTCTTC

V gene: TRBV7-9
J gene: TRBJ1-1
D gene: .
clone size: once
CDR3 protein: CASSLFAPNTEAFF
CDR3 DNA: TGTGCCAGCAGCTTATTCGCGCCGAACACTGAAGCTTTCTTT

V gene: TRBV19
J gene: TRBJ1-2
D gene: .
clone size: .
CDR3 protein: CASSPDTYGYTF
CDR3 DNA: TGTGCCAGTAGTCCAGACACCTATGGCTACACCTTC

V gene: TRBV4-3
J gene: TRBJ2-2
D gene: .
clone size: .
CDR3 protein: CASSQAMGLYTGELFF
CDR3 DNA: TGCGCCAGCAGCCAGGCTATGGGACTCTACACCGGGGAGCTGTTTTTT

V gene: TRBV2
J gene: TRBJ2-1
D gene: .
clone size: medium-sized
CDR3 protein: CASSVRLPRPEQFF
CDR3 DNA: TGTGCCAGCAGTGTAAGGCTTCCCCGTCCTGAGCAGTTCTTC

V gene: TRBV5-6
J gene: TRBJ1-5
D gene: .
clone size: .
CDR3 protein: CASSSGQSNQPQHF
CDR3 DNA: TGTGCCAGCAGCTCCGGACAGAGCAATCAGCCCCAGCATTTT

V gene: TRBV30
J gene: TRBJ2-1
D gene: TRBD2
clone size: .
CDR3 protein: CAWSSLAGTNEQFF
CDR3 DNA: TGTGCCTGGAGTTCGCTAGCGGGAACCAATGAGCAGTTCTTC

V gene: TRBV27
J gene: TRBJ2-2
D gene: .
clone size: few
CDR3 protein: CASRPDWVNTGELFF
CDR3 DNA: TGTGCCAGCAGACCTGATTGGGTGAACACCGGGGAGCTGTTTTTT

V gene: TRBV7-3
J gene: TRBJ2-6
D gene: TRBD1
clone size: .
CDR3 protein: CASSLDGTGGPGANVLTF
CDR3 DNA: TGTGCCAGCAGCTTAGACGGGACAGGGGGCCCCGGGGCCAACGTCCTGACTTTC

V gene: TRBV11-2
J gene: TRBJ2-1
D gene: TRBD2
clone size: .
CDR3 protein: CASSLTGLAVYDEQFF
CDR3 DNA: TGTGCCAGCAGCTTGACGGGACTAGCGGTTTACGATGAGCAGTTCTTC

V gene: TRBV5-1
J gene: TRBJ2-1
D gene: .
clone size: .
CDR3 protein: CASTEAGLDNEQFF
CDR3 DNA: TGCGCCAGCACCGAAGCGGGTTTAGATAATGAGCAGTTCTTC

V gene: TRBV11-2
J gene: TRBJ2-7
D gene: TRBD2
clone size: .
CDR3 protein: CASSSGGGLGYEQYF
CDR3 DNA: TGTGCCAGCAGCTCCGGCGGGGGTTTGGGATACGAGCAGTACTTC

V gene: TRBV2
J gene: TRBJ1-2
D gene: .
clone size: once
CDR3 protein: CASTTRGVRGYTF
CDR3 DNA: TGTGCCAGCACAACGCGGGGGGTGAGAGGCTACACCTTC

V gene: TRBV5-5
J gene: TRBJ1-1
D gene: .
clone size: .
CDR3 protein: CASSLRPLMNTEAFF
CDR3 DNA: TGTGCCAGCAGCTTACGTCCCCTGATGAACACTGAAGCTTTCTTT

V gene: TRBV9
J gene: TRBJ2-1
D gene: .
clone size: .
CDR3 protein: CASSPRTRRSGYNEQFF
CDR3 DNA: TGTGCCAGCAGCCCGCGGACTCGGCGTAGCGGCTACAATGAGCAGTTCTTC

V gene: TRBV6-6
J gene: TRBJ1-5
D gene: .
clone size: .
CDR3 protein: CASSSGSPYSNQPQHF
CDR3 DNA: TGTGCCAGCAGTTCAGGCAGCCCTTACAGCAATCAGCCCCAGCATTTT

V gene: TRBV28
J gene: TRBJ2-7
D gene: .
clone size: .
CDR3 protein: CASSDRSYEQYF
CDR3 DNA: TGTGCCAGCAGCGATCGCAGCTACGAGCAGTACTTC

V gene: TRBV6-6
J gene: TRBJ2-7
D gene: .
clone size: .
CDR3 protein: CASSYSNEQYF
CDR3 DNA: TGTGCCAGCAGTTACTCTAACGAGCAGTACTTC

V gene: TRBV2
J gene: TRBJ2-7
D gene: .
clone size: .
CDR3 protein: CASSEGLSGEQYF
CDR3 DNA: TGTGCCAGCAGTGAAGGCCTATCGGGCGAGCAGTACTTC

V gene: TRBV4-2
J gene: TRBJ2-7
D gene: TRBD2
clone size: .
CDR3 protein: CASSQDWRETPYEQYF
CDR3 DNA: TGTGCCAGCAGCCAAGATTGGCGGGAGACACCCTACGAGCAGTACTTC

V gene: TRBV7-8
J gene: TRBJ2-5
D gene: .
clone size: .
CDR3 protein: CASTRGGETQYF
CDR3 DNA: TGTGCCAGCACCAGAGGAGGGGAGACCCAGTACTTC

V gene: TRBV14
J gene: TRBJ2-1
D gene: .
clone size: .
CDR3 protein: CASSQAVADEQFF
CDR3 DNA: TGTGCCAGCAGCCAAGCGGTGGCCGATGAGCAGTTCTTC

V gene: TRBV27
J gene: TRBJ1-5
D gene: TRBD1
clone size: .
CDR3 protein: CASSLSIRDRNQPQHF
CDR3 DNA: TGTGCCAGCAGTTTATCAATCCGGGACAGGAATCAGCCCCAGCATTTT

V gene: TRBV7-6
J gene: TRBJ2-1
D gene: .
clone size: few
CDR3 protein: CASSSRAGRLEQFF
CDR3 DNA: TGTGCCAGCAGCTCCCGGGCAGGGCGACTAGAGCAGTTCTTC

V gene: TRBV5-4
J gene: TRBJ2-3
D gene: TRBD2
clone size: .
CDR3 protein: CASSARLAGGDTQYF
CDR3 DNA: TGTGCCAGCAGCGCGAGACTAGCCGGGGGAGATACGCAGTATTTT

V gene: TRBV11-2
J gene: TRBJ2-4
D gene: .
clone size: .
CDR3 protein: CASSRSTSAKNIQYF
CDR3 DNA: TGTGCCAGCAGCCGGTCTACCTCTGCCAAAAACATTCAGTACTTC

V gene: TRBV6-1
J gene: TRBJ1-2
D gene: .
clone size: .
CDR3 protein: CASTSPGGYTF
CDR3 DNA: TGTGCCAGCACCTCGCCAGGAGGCTACACCTTC

V gene: TRBV27
J gene: TRBJ2-7
D gene: TRBD2
clone size: .
CDR3 protein: CASSFGTSGRRGSEQYF
CDR3 DNA: TGTGCCAGCAGTTTCGGGACTAGCGGGAGGAGGGGCTCCGAGCAGTACTTC

V gene: TRBV5-5
J gene: TRBJ1-1
D gene: .
clone size: .
CDR3 protein: CASSQGAFMNTEAFF
CDR3 DNA: TGTGCCAGCAGCCAAGGGGCCTTCATGAACACTGAAGCTTTCTTT

V gene: TRBV28
J gene: TRBJ1-2
D gene: TRBD1
clone size: .
CDR3 protein: CASSSPSTGGINYGYTF
CDR3 DNA: TGTGCCAGCAGCTCCCCCTCCACAGGGGGCATCAACTATGGCTACACCTTC

V gene: TRBV5-6
J gene: TRBJ2-5
D gene: TRBD1
clone size: .
CDR3 protein: CASSLERDRQETQYF
CDR3 DNA: TGTGCCAGCAGCTTGGAGAGGGACAGGCAAGAGACCCAGTACTTC